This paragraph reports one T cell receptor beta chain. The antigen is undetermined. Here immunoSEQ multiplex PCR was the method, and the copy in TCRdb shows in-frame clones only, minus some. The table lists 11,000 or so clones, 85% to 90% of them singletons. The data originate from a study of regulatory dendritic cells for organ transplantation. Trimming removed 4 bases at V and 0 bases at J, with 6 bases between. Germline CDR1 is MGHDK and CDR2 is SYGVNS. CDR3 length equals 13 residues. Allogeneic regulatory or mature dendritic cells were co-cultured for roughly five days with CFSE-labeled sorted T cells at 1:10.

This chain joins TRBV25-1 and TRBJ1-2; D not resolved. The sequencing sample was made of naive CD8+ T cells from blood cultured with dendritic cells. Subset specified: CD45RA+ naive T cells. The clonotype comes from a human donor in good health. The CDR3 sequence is CASSVGTNYGYTF. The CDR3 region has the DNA TGTGCCAGCAGTGTTGGGACTAACTATGGCTACACCTTC.